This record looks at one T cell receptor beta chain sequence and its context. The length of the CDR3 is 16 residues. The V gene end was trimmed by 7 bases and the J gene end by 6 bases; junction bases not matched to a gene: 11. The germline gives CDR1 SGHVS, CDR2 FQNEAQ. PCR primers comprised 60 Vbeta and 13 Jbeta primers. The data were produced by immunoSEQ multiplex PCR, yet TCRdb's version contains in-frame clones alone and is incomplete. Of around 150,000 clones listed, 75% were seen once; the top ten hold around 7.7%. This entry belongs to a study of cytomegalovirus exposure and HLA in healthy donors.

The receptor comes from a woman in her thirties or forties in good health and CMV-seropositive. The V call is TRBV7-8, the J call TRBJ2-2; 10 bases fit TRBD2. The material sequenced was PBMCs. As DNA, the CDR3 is TGTGCCAGCAAAGCCGCTAGCGGGAGTTTCTCCGGGGAGCTGTTTTTT. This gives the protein CASKAASGSFSGELFF.